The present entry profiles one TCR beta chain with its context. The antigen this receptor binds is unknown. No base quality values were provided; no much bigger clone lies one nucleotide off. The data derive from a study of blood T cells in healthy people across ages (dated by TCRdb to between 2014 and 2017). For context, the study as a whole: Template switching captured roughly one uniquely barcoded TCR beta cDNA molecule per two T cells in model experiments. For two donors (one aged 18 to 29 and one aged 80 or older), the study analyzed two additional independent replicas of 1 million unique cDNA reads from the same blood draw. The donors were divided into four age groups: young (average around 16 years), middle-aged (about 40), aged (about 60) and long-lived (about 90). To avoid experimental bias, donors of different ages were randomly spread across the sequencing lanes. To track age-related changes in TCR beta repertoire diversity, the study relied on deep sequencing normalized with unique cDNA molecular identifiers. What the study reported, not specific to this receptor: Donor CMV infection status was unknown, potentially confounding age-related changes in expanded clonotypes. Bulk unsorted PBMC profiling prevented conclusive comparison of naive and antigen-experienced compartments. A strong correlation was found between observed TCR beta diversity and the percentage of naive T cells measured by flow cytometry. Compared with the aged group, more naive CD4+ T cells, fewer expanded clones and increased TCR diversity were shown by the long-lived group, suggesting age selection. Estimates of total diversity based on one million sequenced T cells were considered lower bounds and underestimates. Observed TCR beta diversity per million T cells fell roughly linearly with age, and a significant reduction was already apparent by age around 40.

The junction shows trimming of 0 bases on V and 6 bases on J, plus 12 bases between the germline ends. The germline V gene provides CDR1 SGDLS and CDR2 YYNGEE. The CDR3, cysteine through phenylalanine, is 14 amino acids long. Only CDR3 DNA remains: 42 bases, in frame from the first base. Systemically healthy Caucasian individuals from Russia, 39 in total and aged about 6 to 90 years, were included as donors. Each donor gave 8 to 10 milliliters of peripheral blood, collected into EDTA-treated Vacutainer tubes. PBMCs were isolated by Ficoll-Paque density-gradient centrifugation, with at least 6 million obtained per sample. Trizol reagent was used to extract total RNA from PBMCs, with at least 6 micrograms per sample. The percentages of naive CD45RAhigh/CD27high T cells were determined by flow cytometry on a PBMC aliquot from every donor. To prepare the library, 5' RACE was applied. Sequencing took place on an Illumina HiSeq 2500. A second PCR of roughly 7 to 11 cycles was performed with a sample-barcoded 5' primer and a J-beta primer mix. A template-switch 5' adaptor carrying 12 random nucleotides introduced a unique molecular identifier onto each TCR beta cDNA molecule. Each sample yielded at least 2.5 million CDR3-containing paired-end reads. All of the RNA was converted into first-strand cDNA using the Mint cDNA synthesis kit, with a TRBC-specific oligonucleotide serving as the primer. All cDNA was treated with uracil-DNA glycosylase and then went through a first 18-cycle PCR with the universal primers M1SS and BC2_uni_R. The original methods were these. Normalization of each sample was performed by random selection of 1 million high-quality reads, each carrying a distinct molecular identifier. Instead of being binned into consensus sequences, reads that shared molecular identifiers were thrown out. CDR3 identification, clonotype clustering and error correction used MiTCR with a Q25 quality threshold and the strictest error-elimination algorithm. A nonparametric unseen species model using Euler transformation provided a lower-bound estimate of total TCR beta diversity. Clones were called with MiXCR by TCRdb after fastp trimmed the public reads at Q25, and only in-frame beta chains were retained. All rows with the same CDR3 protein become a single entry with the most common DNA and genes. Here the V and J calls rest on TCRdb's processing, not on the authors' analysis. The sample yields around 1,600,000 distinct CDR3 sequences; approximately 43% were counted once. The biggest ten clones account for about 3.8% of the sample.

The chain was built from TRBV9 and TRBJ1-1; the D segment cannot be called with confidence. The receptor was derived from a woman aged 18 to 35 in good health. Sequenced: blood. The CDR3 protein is CASSVDRTGPEAFF. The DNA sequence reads TGTGCCAGCAGCGTAGATAGAACTGGGCCTGAAGCTTTCTTT.